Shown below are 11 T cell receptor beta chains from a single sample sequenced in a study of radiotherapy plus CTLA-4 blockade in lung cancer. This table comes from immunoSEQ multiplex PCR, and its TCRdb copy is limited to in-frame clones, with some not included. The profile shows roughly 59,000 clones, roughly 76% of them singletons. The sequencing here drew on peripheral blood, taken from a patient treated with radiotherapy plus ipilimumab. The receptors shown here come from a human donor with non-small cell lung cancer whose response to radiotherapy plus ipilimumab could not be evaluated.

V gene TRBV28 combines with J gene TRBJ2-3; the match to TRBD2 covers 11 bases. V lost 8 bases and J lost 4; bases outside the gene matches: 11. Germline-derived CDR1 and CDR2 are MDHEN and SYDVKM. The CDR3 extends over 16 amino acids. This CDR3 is CASSGRKTSGADTQYF. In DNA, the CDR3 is TGTGCCAGCTCCGGCAGAAAGACTAGCGGGGCAGATACGCAGTATTTT.

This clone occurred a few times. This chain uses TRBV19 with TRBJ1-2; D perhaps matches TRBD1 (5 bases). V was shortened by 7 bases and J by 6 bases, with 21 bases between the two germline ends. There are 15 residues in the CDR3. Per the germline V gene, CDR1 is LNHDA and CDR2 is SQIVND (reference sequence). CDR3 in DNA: TGTGCCAGTAATCTGGATCTGTGGGGCATCGATGGCTACACCTTC. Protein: CASNLDLWGIDGYTF.

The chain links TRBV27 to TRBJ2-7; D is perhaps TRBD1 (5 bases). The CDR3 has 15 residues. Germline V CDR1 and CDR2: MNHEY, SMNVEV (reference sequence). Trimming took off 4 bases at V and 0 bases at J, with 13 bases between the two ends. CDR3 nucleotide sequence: TGTGCCAGCAGTTCCGCTTCCGACAGCTCCTACGAGCAGTACTTC. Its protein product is CASSSASDSSYEQYF.

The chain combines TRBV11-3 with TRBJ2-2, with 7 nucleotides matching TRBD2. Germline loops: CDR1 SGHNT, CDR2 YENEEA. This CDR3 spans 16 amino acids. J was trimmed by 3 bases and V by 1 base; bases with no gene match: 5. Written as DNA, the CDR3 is TGTGCCAGCAGCTTAGTCGGCGGGAGCTACACCGGGGAGCTGTTTTTT. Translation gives CASSLVGGSYTGELFF.

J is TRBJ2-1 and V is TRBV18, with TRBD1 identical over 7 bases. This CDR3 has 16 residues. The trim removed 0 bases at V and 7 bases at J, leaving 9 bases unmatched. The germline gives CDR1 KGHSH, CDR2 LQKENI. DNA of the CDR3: TGTGCCAGCTCACCACCACCTTCACAGGGGAGTAATGAGCAGTTCTTC. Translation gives CASSPPPSQGSNEQFF.

CDR3: CASSQDRGQGAGAKNIQYF. The CDR3 nucleotides are TGCGCCAGCAGCCAAGATCGCGGTCAGGGGGCCGGGGCCAAAAACATTCAGTACTTC. This chain connects TRBV4-1 to TRBJ2-4, with TRBD1 identical over 8 bases. The CDR3 has 19 amino acids. The junction had 11 bases not matched to a gene; V was cut back by 0 bases and J by 1 base. Looked up from germline, CDR1 is MGHRA and CDR2 is YSYEKL.

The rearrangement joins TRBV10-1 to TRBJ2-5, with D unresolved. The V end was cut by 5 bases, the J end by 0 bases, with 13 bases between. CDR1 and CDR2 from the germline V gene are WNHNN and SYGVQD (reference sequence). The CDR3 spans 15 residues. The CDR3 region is CASSLTSDYQETQYF. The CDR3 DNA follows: TGCGCCAGCAGTTTAACGTCAGATTACCAAGAGACCCAGTACTTC.

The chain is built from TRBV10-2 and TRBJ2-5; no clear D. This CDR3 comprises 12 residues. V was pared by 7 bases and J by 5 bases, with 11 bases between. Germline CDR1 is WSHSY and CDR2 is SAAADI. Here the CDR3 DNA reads TGCGCCAGCAATGCCTGGCGGGAGACCCAGTACTTC. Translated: CASNAWRETQYF.

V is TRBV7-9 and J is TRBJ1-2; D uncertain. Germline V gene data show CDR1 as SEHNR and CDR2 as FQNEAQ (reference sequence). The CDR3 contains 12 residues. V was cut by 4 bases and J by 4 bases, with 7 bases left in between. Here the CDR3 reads CASSSSSYGYTF. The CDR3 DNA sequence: TGTGCCAGCAGCTCATCCAGCTATGGCTACACCTTC.

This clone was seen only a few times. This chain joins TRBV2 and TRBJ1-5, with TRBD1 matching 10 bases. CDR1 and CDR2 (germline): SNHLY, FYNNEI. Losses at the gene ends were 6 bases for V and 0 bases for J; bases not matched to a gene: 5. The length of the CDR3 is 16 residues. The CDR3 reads CASRTGGAGSNQPQHF. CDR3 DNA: TGTGCCAGCAGGACAGGGGGCGCCGGTAGCAATCAGCCCCAGCATTTT.

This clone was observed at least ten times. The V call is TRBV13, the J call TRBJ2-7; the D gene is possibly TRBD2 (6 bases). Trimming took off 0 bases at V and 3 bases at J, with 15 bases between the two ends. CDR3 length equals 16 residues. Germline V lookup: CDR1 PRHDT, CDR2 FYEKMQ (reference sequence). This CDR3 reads CASSLGWGDFSYEQYF. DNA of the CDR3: TGTGCCAGCAGCTTAGGGTGGGGGGACTTCAGCTACGAGCAGTACTTC. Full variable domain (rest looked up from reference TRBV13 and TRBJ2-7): AAGVIQSPRHLIKEKRETATLKCYPIPRHDTVYWYQQGPGQDPQFLISFYEKMQSDKGSIPDRFSAQQFSDYHSELNMSSLELGDSALYFCASSLGWGDFSYEQYFGPGTRLTVT.